This T cell receptor (beta chain) was obtained from a study of identical twins. Study outcomes and limitations: Instead of following the same donors, the conclusions were based on cross-sectional statistical analysis. Fewer insertions marked abundant cord blood beta clonotypes; young adult naive trended weakly, memory not at all.

From the 5' RACE reads, TCRdb called clonotypes with MiXCR, one entry per CDR3 protein. The table includes about 520,000 distinct CDR3 sequences, approximately 22% detected once. This clonotype was detected a few times. Its target is not known. These data were also reused for a study on T cells expressing NK-cell markers.

Sequencing input: CD4+ T cells sorted from blood. This receptor was taken from a woman aged 18-29 years in good health.

The CDR3 sequence is CAISESNSGPYEQYF. Written as DNA, the CDR3 is TGTGCCATCAGTGAGTCGAACTCGGGGCCCTACGAGCAGTACTTC. The genes are TRBV10-3 and TRBJ2-7; the D call may be TRBD1 or TRBD2 (5 bases each). CDR1 and CDR2 (germline): ENHRY, SYGVKD. V lost 0 bases and J 2 bases, leaving 11 bases between the germline ends. CDR3 size: 15 residues.